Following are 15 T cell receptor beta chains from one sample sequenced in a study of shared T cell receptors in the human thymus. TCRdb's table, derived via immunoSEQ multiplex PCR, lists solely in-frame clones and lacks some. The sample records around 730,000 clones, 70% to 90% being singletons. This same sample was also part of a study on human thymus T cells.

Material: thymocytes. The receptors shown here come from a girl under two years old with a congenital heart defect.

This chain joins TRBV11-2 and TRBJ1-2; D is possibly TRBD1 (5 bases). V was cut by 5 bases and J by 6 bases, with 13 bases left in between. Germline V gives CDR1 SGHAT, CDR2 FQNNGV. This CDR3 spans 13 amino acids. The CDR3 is CASSRSTGDGYTF. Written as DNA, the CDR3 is TGTGCCAGCAGCCGAAGTACGGGGGATGGCTACACCTTC.

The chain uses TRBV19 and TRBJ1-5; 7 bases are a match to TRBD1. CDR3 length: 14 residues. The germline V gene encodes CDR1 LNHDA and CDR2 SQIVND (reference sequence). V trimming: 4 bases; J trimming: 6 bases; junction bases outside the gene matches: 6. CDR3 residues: CASSTDRAGQPQHF. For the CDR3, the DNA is TGTGCCAGTAGTACCGACAGGGCCGGTCAGCCCCAGCATTTT.

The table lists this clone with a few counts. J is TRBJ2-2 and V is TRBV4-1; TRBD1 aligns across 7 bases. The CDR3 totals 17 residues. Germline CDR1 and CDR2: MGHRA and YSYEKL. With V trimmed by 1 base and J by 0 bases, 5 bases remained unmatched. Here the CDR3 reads CASSQVARGSNTGELFF. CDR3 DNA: TGCGCCAGCAGCCAAGTGGCCAGGGGGTCGAACACCGGGGAGCTGTTTTTT.

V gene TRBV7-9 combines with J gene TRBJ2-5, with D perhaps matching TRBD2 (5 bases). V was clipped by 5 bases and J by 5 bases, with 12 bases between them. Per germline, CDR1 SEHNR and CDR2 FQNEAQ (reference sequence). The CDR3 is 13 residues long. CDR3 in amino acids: CASSTGNSETQYF. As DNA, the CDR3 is TGTGCCAGCAGCACGGGAAACTCGGAGACCCAGTACTTC.

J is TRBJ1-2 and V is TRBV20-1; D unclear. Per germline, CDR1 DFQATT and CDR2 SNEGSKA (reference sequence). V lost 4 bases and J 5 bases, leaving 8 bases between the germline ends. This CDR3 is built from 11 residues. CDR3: CSAKRPYGYTF. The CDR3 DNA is TGCAGTGCTAAGAGGCCATATGGCTACACCTTC.

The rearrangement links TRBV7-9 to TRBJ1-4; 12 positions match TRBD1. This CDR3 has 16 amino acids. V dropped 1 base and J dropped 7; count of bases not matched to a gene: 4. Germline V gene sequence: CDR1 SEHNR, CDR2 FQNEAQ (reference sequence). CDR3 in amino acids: CASSLGDRGLGEKLFF. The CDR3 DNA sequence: TGTGCCAGCAGCTTAGGGGACAGGGGGCTAGGTGAAAAACTGTTTTTT.

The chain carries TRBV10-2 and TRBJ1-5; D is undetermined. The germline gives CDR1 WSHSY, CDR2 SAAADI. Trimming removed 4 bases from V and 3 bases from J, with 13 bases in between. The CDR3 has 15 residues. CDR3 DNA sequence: TGCGCCAGCAGTGTCTGGGCAGGCGTCAATCAGCCCCAGCATTTT. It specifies CASSVWAGVNQPQHF.

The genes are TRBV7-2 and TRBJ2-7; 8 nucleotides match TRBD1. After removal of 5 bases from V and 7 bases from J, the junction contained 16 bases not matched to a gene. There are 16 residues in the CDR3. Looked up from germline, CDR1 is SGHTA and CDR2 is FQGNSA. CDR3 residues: CASSRLRRQGAREQYF. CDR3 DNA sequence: TGTGCCAGCAGCCGATTACGGCGGCAGGGGGCGCGGGAGCAGTACTTC.

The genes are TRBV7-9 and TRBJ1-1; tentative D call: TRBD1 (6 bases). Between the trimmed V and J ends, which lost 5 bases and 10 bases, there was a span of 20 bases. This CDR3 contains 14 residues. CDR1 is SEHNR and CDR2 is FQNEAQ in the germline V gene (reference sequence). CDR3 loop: CASSLGGGALGAFF. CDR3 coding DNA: TGTGCCAGCAGCCTTGGAGGGGGGGCGCTTGGAGCTTTCTTT.

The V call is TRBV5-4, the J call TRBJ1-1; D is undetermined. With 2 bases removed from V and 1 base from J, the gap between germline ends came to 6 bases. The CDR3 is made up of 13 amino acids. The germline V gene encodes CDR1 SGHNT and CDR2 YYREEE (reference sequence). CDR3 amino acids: CASSLQENTEAFF. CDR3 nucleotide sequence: TGTGCCAGCAGCTTACAAGAGAACACTGAAGCTTTCTTT.

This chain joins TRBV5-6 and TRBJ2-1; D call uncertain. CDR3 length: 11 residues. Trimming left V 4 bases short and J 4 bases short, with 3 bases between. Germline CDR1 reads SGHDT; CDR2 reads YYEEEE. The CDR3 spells CASSAYNEQFF. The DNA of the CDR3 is TGTGCCAGCAGCGCGTACAATGAGCAGTTCTTC.

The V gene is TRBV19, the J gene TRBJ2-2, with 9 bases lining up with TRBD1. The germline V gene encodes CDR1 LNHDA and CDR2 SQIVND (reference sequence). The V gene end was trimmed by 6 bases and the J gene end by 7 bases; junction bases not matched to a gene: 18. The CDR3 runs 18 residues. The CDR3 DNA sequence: TGTGCCAGTAGCAAAACCGGCCCCCGGGACAGGGTTGACGGGGAGCTGTTTTTT. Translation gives CASSKTGPRDRVDGELFF.

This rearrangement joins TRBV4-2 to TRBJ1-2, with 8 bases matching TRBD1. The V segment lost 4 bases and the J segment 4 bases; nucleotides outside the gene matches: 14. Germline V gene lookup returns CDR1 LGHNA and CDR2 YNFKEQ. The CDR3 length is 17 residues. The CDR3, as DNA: TGTGCCAGCAGCCGCCGACAGGGGCCGCTCGATCGCTATGGCTACACCTTC. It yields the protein CASSRRQGPLDRYGYTF.

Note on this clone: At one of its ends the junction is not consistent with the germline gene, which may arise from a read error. CDR3 region: CAGSIYPRMGYTF. DNA for the CDR3: TGCGCCGGCAGCATATATCCGCGGATGGGCTACACCTTC. The genes are TRBV4-1 and TRBJ1-2; no clear D gene. The CDR3 runs to 13 residues. CDR1 MGHRA and CDR2 YSYEKL come from the germline V gene.

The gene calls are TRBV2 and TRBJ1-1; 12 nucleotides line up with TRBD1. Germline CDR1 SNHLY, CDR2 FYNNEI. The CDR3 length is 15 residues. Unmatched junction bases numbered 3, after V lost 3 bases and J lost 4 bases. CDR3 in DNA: TGTGCCAGCAGTGATGGGACAGGGGGCGGCACTGAAGCTTTCTTT. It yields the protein CASSDGTGGGTEAFF.